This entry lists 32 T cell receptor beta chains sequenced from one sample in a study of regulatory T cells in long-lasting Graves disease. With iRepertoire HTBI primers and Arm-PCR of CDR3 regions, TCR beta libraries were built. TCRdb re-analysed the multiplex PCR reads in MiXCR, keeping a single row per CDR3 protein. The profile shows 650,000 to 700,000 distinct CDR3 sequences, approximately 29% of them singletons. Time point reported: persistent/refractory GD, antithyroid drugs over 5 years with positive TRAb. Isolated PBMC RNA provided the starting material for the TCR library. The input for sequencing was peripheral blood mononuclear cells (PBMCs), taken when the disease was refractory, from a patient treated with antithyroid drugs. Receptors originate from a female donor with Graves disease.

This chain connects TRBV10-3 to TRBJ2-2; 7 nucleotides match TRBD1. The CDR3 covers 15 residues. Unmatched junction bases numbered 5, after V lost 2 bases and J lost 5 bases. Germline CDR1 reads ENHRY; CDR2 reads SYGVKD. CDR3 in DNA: TGTGCCATCAGTGAGAGAAGGGACAGTACCGGGGAGCTGTTTTTT. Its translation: CAISERRDSTGELFF.

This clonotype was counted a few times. DNA of the CDR3: TGTGCCAGCAGTCTCAGCACCTGGGACGTCATGAACACTGAAGCTTTCTTT. It translates to CASSLSTWDVMNTEAFF. The chain links TRBV28 to TRBJ1-1, with D possibly being TRBD1 (5 bases). The CDR3 has 17 residues. CDR1 and CDR2 from the germline V gene are MDHEN and SYDVKM. V was cut by 5 bases and J by 0 bases, with 19 bases left in between.

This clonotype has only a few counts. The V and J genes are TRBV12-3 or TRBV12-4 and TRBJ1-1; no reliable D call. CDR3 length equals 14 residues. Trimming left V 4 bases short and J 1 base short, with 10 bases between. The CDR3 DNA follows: TGTGCCAGCAGTTACCTTGGACGGAACACTGAAGCTTTCTTT. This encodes CASSYLGRNTEAFF.

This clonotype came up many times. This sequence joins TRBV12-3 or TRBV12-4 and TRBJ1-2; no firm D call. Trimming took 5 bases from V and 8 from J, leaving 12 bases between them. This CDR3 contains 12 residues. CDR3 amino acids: CASSLDLGGYTF. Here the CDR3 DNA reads TGTGCCAGCAGTCTGGACCTGGGGGGCTACACCTTC.

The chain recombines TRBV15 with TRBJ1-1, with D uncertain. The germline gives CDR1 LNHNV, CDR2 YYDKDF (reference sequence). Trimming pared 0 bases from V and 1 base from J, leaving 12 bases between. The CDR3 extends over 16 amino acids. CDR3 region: CATSRDLGMQNTEAFF. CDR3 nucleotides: TGTGCCACCAGCAGAGATTTGGGGATGCAGAACACTGAAGCTTTCTTT.

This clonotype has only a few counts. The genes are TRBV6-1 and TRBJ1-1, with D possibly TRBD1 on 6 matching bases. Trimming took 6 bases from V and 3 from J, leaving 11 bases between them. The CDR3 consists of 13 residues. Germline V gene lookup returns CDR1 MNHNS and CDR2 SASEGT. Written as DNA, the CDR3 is TGTGCCAGCAGCTGGGGGGGCTACACTGAAGCTTTCTTT. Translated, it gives CASSWGGYTEAFF.

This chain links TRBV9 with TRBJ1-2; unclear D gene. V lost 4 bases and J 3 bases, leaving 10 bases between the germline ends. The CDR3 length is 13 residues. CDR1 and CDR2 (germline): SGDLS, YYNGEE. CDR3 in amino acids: CASSWRDYYGYTF. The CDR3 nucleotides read TGTGCCAGCAGCTGGCGCGACTACTATGGCTACACCTTC.

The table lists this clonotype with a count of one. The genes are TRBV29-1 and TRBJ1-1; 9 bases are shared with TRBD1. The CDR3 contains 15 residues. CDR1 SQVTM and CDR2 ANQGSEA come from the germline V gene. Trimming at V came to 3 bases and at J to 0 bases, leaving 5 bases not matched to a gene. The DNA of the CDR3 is TGCAGCGTTGAGGGACAGGGTCTAATGAACACTGAAGCTTTCTTT. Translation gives CSVEGQGLMNTEAFF.

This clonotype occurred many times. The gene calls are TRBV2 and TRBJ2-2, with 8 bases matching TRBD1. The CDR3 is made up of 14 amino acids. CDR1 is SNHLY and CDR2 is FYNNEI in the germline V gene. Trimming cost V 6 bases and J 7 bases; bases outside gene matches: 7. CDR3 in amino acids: CASRLTGEGGELFF. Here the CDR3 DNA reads TGTGCCAGCAGGTTGACAGGGGAAGGCGGGGAGCTGTTTTTT.

DNA for the CDR3: TGTGCCAGTCGCGTATCCGGACTAGCGGGAGTTAATGAGCAGTTCTTC. Its translation is CASRVSGLAGVNEQFF. This rearrangement joins TRBV19 to TRBJ2-1; 13 positions agree with TRBD2. Per germline, CDR1 LNHDA and CDR2 SQIVND (reference sequence). CDR3 size: 16 residues. The V and J ends lost 8 bases and 7 bases, in that order; junction bases with no gene match: 11.

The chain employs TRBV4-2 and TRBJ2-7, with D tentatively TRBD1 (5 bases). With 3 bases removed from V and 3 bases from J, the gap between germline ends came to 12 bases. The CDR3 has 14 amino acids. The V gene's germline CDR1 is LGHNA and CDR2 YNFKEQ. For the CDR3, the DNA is TGTGCCAGCAGCCACGGTACCGACAGCTACGAGCAGTACTTC. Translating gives CASSHGTDSYEQYF.

Here the CDR3 DNA reads TGTGCCAGCAGCCAAGTATTCAGGCAGAACACTGAAGCTTTCTTT. Residues: CASSQVFRQNTEAFF. V is TRBV14 and J is TRBJ1-1; no definite D call. The germline V gene encodes CDR1 SGHDN and CDR2 FVKESK. There are 15 residues in the CDR3. The V and J ends lost 1 base and 1 base respectively, with 10 bases between them.

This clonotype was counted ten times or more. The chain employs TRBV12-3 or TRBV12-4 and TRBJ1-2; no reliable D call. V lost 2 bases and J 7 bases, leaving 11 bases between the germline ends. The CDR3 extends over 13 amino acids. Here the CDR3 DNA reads TGTGCCAGCAGTTTAAGGGAGGTCGGTGGCTACACCTTC. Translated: CASSLREVGGYTF.

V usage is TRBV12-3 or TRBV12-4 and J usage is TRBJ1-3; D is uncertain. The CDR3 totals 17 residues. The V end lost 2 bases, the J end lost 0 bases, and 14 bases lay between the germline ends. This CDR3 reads CASSLRRLLSSGNTIYF. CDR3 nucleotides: TGTGCCAGCAGTTTAAGGAGGTTGCTGAGCTCTGGAAACACCATATATTTT.

The CDR3 DNA reads as TGTGCCAGTAGTATTGTCGGGGAGCTGTTTTTT. Its protein is CASSIVGELFF. The chain couples TRBV19 to TRBJ2-2; unclear D gene. The V end lost 3 bases, the J end lost 7 bases, and 3 bases lay between the germline ends. Germline-derived CDR1 and CDR2 are LNHDA and SQIVND (reference sequence). CDR3 length equals 11 residues.

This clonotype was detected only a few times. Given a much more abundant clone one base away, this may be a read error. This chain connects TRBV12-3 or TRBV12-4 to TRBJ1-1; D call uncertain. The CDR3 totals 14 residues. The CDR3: CASRGKSRNAEAFF. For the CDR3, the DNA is TGTGCCAGCAGGGGGAAATCGAGGAACGCTGAAGCTTTCTTT.

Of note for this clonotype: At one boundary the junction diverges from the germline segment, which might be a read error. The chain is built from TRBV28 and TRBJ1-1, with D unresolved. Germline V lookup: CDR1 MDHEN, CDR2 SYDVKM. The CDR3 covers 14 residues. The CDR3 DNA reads TGTGCCAGCAGGCCAACCCCCCTGAACACTGAAGTTTTCTTT. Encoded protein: CASRPTPLNTEVFF.

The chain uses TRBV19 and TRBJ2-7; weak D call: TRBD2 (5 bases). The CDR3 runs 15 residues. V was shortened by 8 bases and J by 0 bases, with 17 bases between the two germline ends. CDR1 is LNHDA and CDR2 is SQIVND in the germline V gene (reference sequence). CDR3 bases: TGTGCCAGTGGAGGACGCCAGTCCTCCTCCTACGAGCAGTACTTC. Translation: CASGGRQSSSYEQYF.

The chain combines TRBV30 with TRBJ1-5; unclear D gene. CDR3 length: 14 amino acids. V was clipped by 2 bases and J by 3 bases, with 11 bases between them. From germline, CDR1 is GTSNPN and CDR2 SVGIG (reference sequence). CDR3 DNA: TGTGCCTGGAGTCCTGGACTGACCAATCAGCCCCAGCATTTT. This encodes CAWSPGLTNQPQHF.

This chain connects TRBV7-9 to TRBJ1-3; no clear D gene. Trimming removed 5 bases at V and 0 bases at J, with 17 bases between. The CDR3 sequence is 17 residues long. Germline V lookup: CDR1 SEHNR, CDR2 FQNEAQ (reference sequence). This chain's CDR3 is CASSIRPDRISGNTIYF. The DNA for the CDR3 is TGTGCCAGCAGCATACGCCCGGACCGCATCTCTGGAAACACCATATATTTT.

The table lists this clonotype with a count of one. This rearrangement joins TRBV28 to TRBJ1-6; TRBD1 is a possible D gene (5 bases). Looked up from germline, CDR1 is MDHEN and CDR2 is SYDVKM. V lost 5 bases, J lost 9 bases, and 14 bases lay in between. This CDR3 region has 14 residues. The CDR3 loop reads CASSVRGASSPLHF. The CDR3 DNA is TGTGCCAGCAGTGTAAGGGGCGCTTCTTCACCCCTCCACTTT.

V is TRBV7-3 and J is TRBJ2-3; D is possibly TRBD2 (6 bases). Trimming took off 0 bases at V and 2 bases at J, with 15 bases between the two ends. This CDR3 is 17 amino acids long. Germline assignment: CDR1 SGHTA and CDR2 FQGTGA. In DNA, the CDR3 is TGTGCCAGCAGCTTAACCCCCCCCCGGACTATCACAGATACGCAGTATTTT. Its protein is CASSLTPPRTITDTQYF.

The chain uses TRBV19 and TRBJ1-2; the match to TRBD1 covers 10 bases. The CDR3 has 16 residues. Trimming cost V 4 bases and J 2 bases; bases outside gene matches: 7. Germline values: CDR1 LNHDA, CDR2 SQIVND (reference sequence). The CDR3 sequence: CASSTPGQGLNYGYTF. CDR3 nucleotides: TGTGCCAGTAGTACACCGGGACAGGGGTTAAACTATGGCTACACCTTC.

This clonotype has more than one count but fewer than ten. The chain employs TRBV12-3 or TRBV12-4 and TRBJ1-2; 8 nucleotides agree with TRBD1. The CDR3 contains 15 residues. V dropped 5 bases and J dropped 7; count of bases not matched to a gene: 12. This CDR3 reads CASSRGGTGVSGYTF. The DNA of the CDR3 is TGTGCCAGCAGTCGCGGCGGGACAGGAGTTTCTGGCTACACCTTC.

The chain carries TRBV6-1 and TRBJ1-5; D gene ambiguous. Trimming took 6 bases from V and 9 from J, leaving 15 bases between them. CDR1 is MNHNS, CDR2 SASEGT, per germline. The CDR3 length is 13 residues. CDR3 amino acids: CASSQSRFRPQHF. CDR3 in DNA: TGTGCCAGCAGCCAATCGAGGTTTCGGCCCCAGCATTTT.

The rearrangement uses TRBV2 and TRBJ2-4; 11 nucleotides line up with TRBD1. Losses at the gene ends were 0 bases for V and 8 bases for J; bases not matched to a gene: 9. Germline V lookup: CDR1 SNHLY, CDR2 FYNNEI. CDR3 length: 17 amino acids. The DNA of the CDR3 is TGTGCCAGCAGTGAAGCCCGGACAGGGGGCCCAGGGGACATTCAGTACTTC. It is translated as CASSEARTGGPGDIQYF.

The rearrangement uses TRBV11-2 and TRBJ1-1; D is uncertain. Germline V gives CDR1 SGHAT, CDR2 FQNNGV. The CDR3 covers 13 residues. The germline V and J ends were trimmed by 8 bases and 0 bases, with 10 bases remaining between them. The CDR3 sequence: CASLLKLNTEAFF. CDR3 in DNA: TGTGCCAGCCTTTTGAAGTTGAACACTGAAGCTTTCTTT.

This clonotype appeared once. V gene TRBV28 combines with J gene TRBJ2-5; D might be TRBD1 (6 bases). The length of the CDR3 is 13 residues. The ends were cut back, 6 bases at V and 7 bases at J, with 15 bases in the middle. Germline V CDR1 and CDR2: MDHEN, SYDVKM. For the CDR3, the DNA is TGTGCCAGCAGCCAAGGGAAAGGGGGGACCCAGTACTTC. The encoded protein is CASSQGKGGTQYF.

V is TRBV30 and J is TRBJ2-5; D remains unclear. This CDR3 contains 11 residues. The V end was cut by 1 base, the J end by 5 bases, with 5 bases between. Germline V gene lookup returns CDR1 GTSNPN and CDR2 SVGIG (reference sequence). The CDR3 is CAWSGEETQYF. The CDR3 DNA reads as TGTGCCTGGAGTGGTGAGGAGACCCAGTACTTC. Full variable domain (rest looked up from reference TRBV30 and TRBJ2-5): SQTIHQWPATLVQPVGSPLSLECTVEGTSNPNLYWYRQAAGRGLQLLFYSVGIGQISSEVPQNLSASRPQDRQFILSSKKLLLSDSGFYLCAWSGEETQYFGPGTRLLVL.

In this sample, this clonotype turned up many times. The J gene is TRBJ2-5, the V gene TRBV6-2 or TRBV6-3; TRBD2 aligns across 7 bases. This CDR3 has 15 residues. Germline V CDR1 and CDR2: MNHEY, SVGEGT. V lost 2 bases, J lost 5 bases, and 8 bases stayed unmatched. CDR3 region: CASSYDGTKGETQYF. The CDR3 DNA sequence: TGTGCCAGCAGTTACGATGGGACTAAGGGGGAGACCCAGTACTTC.

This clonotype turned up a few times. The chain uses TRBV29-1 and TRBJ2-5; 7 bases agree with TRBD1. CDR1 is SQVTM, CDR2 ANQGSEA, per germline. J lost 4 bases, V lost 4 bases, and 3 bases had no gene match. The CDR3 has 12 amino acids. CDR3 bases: TGCAGCGTTGGAGGGGGCAGAGAGACCCAGTACTTC. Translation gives CSVGGGRETQYF. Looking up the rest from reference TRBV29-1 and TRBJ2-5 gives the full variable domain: SAVISQKPSRDICQRGTSLTIQCQVDSQVTMMFWYRQQPGQSLTLIATANQGSEATYESGFVIDKFPISRPNLTFSTLTVSNMSPEDSSIYLCSVGGGRETQYFGPGTRLLVL.

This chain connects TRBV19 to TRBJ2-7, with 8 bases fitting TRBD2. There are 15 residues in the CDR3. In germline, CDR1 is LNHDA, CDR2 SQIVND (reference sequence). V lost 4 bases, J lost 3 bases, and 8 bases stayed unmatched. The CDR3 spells CASSTAGAGLYEQYF. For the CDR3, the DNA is TGTGCCAGTAGTACAGCGGGAGCGGGGCTCTACGAGCAGTACTTC.